Listed below are T cell receptor beta chains from one sample, sequenced in a study of cytomegalovirus exposure and HLA in healthy donors. Profiled with immunoSEQ multiplex PCR; TCRdb holds only in-frame clones, not every one. The profile shows 180,000 or so clones, 75% to 90% of them singletons. The specimen sequenced was PBMCs. These receptor sequences come from a man aged 18-30 years in good health and CMV-seropositive. CDR3s include the opening cysteine and the closing phenylalanine or tryptophan. A D gene is named only where the DNA matches it firmly. The size field is filled for only some rows; it gives once, few, many or a size class.

NA	TRBV7-2	NA	TRBJ2-2	TGTGCCAGCAGCCCGGTTAGGAACACCGGGGAGCTGTTTTTT	CASSPVRNTGELFF
NA	TRBV7-8	NA	TRBJ2-1	TGTGCCAGCAGCTTAGATTTCGGGACTGGGGGTTTGGATGAGCAGTTCTTC	CASSLDFGTGGLDEQFF
NA	TRBV11-2	TRBD1	TRBJ1-1	TGTGCCAGCAGAAACACGGACAGGGGATGGCGATGGGACACTGAAGCTTTCTTT	CASRNTDRGWRWDTEAFF
NA	TRBV29-1	NA	TRBJ2-5	TGCAGCGTTGTTTACAGCGGGGAGACCCAGTACTTC	CSVVYSGETQYF
NA	TRBV21-1	NA	TRBJ1-1	TGTGCCAGCCCAGGCCTCACACGGACAGGGGCGCCTGGGAACACTGAAGCTTTCTTT	CASPGLTRTGAPGNTEAFF
NA	TRBV9	NA	TRBJ2-1	TGTGCCAGCAGCCCCACTACTTACAATGAGCAGTTCTTC	CASSPTTYNEQFF
NA	TRBV5-1	TRBD1	TRBJ2-7	TGCGCCAGCAGCTTGGGGCAAATTGGGGACAGGAATAGGTACGAGCAGTACTTC	CASSLGQIGDRNRYEQYF
NA	TRBV27	NA	TRBJ1-6	TGTGCCAGCAGTACCTTTACCGACTATTCACCCCTCCACTTT	CASSTFTDYSPLHF
NA	TRBV7-9	TRBD2	TRBJ2-5	TGTGCCAGCAGCTTCGGACTAGCGGGGCCAGAGACCCAGTACTTC	CASSFGLAGPETQYF
NA	TRBV5-4	TRBD2	TRBJ2-3	TGTGCCAGCAGCTTCAGGGCGGGGGTCACAGATACGCAGTATTTT	CASSFRAGVTDTQYF
NA	TRBV9	TRBD2	TRBJ2-1	TGTGCCAGCAGCGGGACTAGCGGGGGCAATGAGCAGTTCTTC	CASSGTSGGNEQFF
NA	TRBV5-6	NA	TRBJ1-3	TGTGCCAGCAGTTCCGGAGCCCCCGGAAACACCATATATTTT	CASSSGAPGNTIYF
NA	TRBV6-1	NA	TRBJ1-2	TGTGCCAGCACCTCCTGGGCACAAACTAACTATGGCTACACCTTC	CASTSWAQTNYGYTF
once	TRBV5-6	TRBD2	TRBJ2-7	TGTGCCAGCAGCTTGGGGGGCGGGGGCGAGCAGTACTTC	CASSLGGGGEQYF
NA	TRBV6-6	NA	TRBJ2-2	TGTGCCAGCAGTTATAAACAGAACACCGGGGAGCTGTTTTTT	CASSYKQNTGELFF
NA	TRBV9	TRBD2	TRBJ2-3	TGTGCCAGCAGCCCCCAGGAGCGGGGGGGCAATACGCAGTATTTT	CASSPQERGGNTQYF
NA	TRBV4-2	TRBD2	TRBJ2-3	TGTGCCAGCAGCGCTAGCGGGGGGGCCTTCGGTTACGATACGCAGTATTTT	CASSASGGAFGYDTQYF
NA	TRBV9	NA	TRBJ1-2	TGTGCCAGCAGCGTAGATTTGAACAGGCCAAGCTATGGCTACACCTTC	CASSVDLNRPSYGYTF
NA	TRBV9	TRBD2	TRBJ2-3	TGTGCCAGCAGCGTGAGCGGGGGGTGGGCAGATACGCAGTATTTT	CASSVSGGWADTQYF
once	TRBV7-9	NA	TRBJ1-1	TGTGCCAGCAGCTTTGCAGGGCTCACTGAAGCTTTCTTT	CASSFAGLTEAFF
NA	TRBV6-1	TRBD2	TRBJ2-3	TGTGCCAGCACCTCGCTAGCGGGGGGGCCAGATACGCAGTATTTT	CASTSLAGGPDTQYF
NA	TRBV19	NA	TRBJ1-1	TGTGCCAGTAACCCCGGCACTGAAGCTTTCTTT	CASNPGTEAFF
NA	TRBV25-1	NA	TRBJ2-1	TGTGCCAGCAGTGAACCAGGGTGGAATGAGCAGTTCTTC	CASSEPGWNEQFF
NA	TRBV10-1	TRBD1	TRBJ1-1	TGCGCCAGCAGTCCCGACAGGGACACTGAAGCTTTCTTT	CASSPDRDTEAFF
NA	TRBV2	NA	TRBJ1-2	TGTGCCAGCACCGTGGGGGGGCTCGGCTACACCTTC	CASTVGGLGYTF
NA	TRBV6-5	NA	TRBJ1-2	TGTGCCAGCAGACCCTCCCCGACAGTTAACTATGGCTACACCTTC	CASRPSPTVNYGYTF
NA	TRBV7-8	NA	TRBJ2-6	TGTGCCAGCAGCTTGGTAGAATCTGGGGCCAACGTCCTGACTTTC	CASSLVESGANVLTF